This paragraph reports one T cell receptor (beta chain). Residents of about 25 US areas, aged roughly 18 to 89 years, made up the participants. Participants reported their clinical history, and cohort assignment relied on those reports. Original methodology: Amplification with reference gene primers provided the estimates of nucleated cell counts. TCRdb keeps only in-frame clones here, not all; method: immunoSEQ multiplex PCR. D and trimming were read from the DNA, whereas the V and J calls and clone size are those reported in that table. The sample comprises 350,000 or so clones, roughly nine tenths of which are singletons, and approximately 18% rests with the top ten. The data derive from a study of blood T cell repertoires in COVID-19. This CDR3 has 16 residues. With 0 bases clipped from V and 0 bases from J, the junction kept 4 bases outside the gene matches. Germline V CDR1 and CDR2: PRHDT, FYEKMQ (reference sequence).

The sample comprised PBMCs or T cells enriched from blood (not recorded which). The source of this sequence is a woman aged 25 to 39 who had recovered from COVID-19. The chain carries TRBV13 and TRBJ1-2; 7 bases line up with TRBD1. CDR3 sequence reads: CASSLGWQGANYGYTF. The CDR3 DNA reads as TGTGCCAGCAGCTTAGGATGGCAGGGGGCTAACTATGGCTACACCTTC.